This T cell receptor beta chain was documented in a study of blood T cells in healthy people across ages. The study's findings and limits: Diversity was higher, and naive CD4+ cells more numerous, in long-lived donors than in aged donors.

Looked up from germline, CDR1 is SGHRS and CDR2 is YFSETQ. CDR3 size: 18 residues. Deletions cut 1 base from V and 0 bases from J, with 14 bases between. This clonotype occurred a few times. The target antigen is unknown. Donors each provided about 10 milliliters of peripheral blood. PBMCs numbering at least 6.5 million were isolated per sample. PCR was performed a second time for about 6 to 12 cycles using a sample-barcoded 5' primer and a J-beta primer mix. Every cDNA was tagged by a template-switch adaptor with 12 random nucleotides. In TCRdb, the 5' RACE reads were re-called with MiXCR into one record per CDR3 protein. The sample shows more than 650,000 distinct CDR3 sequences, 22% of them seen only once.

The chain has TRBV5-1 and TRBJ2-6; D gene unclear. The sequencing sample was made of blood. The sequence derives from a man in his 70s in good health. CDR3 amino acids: CASSLPQGGSSGANVLTF. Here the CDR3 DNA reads TGCGCCAGCAGCTTGCCCCAAGGCGGATCCTCTGGGGCCAACGTCCTGACTTTC.